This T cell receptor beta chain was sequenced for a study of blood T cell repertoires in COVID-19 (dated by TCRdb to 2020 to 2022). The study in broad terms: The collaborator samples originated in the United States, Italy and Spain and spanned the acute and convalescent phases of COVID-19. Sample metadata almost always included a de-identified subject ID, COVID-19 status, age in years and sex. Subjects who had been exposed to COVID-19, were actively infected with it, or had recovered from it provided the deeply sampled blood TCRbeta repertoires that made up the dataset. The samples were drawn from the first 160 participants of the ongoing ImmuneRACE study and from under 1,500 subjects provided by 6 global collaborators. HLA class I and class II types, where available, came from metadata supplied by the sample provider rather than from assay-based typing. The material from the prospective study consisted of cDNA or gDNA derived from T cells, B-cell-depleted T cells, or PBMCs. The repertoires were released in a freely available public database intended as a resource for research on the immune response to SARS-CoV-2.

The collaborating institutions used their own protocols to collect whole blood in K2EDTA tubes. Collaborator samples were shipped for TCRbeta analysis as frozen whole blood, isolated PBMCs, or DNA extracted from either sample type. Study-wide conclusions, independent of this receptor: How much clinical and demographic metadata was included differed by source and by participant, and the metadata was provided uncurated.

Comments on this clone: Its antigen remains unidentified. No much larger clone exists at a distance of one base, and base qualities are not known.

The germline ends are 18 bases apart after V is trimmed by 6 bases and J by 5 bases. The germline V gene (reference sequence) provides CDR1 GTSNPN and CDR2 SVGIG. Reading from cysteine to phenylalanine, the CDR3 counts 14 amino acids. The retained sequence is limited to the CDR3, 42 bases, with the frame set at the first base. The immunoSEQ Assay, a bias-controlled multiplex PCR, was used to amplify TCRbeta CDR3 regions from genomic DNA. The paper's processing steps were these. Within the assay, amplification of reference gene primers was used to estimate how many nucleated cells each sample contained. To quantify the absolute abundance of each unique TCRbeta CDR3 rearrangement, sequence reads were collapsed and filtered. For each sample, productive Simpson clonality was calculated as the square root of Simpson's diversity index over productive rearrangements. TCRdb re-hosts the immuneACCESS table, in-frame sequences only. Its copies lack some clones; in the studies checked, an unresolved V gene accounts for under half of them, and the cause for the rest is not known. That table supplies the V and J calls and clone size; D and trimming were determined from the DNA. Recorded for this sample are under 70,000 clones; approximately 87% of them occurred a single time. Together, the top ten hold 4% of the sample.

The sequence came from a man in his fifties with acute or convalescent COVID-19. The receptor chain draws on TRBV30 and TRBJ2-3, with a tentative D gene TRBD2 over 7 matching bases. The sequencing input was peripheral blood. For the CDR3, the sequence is CACPVGGGLDTQYF. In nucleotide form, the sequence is TGTGCCTGCCCCGTGGGGGGGGGCCTAGATACGCAGTATTTT. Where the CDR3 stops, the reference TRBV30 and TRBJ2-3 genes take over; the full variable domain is SQTIHQWPATLVQPVGSPLSLECTVEGTSNPNLYWYRQAAGRGLQLLFYSVGIGQISSEVPQNLSASRPQDRQFILSSKKLLLSDSGFYLCACPVGGGLDTQYFGPGTRLTVL.